One T cell receptor beta chain is described in this entry. Its antigen is unknown. This record belongs to a study of CD4+ T cells in melanoma. Broader study findings: A reported correlation linked neoantigen-specific CD4+ T cells to CD8+, macrophage and B cell function. In melanoma, neoantigen-specific CD4+ T cells reportedly differed in differentiation state.

Here immunoSEQ multiplex PCR was the method, and the copy in TCRdb shows in-frame clones only, minus some. The data show around 130,000 clones, 92% seen once. This TCR was sampled from a human donor with melanoma.

The CDR3 loop reads CASSLVTGGVGGELFF. The CDR3 nucleotides read TGTGCCAGCAGCTTAGTAACCGGCGGGGTTGGAGGGGAGCTGTTTTTT. J is TRBJ2-2 and V is TRBV7-7; TRBD2 might be the D (6 bases). Trimming took off 1 base at V and 8 bases at J, with 17 bases between the two ends. CDR1 and CDR2 (germline): SSHAT, FNYEAQ (reference sequence). This CDR3 has 16 amino acids.